This TCR beta chain was identified during a study of neoadjuvant anti-PD-1 for oral cavity cancer. Study context: Around day 43, patients without progression received a fourth nivolumab dose before surgery.

CDR3 length: 15 residues. From germline, CDR1 is SGDLS and CDR2 YYNGEE. Trimming removed 4 bases from V and 15 bases from J; junction bases left unmatched: 19. PBMC libraries mostly used around 460 ng of input genomic DNA, with six replicates per sample. Here immunoSEQ multiplex PCR was the method, and the copy in TCRdb shows in-frame clones only, minus some. The sample includes about 14,000 clones, 70% of them seen just once. The chain recombines TRBV9 with TRBJ2-3, with 8 positions matching TRBD2. The clonotype was recovered from a person between 40 and 80 years old with oral cavity squamous cell carcinoma. The specimen was PBMCs, collected before nivolumab (anti-PD-1) treatment. The CDR3 reads CASSPRTLGASGFYF. The CDR3 coding sequence is TGTGCCAGCAGCCCTCGTACTCTTGGGGCTAGCGGGTTTTATTTT.